One and the same sample provided the 7 T cell receptor beta chains below, sequenced in a study of blood T cell repertoires in COVID-19. The assay was immunoSEQ multiplex PCR, and TCRdb's table has in-frame clones only and misses some. The repertoire has 200,000 to 250,000 clones, 86% of them found once; the top ten carry approximately 3.3%. Material for sequencing was PBMCs or T cells enriched from blood (not recorded which). These receptors all come from a woman aged 50 to 65 in a cohort exposed to, infected with or recovered from COVID-19 (not recorded which).

The chain recombines TRBV4-1 with TRBJ1-6, with D possibly matching TRBD1 (5 bases). Germline CDR1 and CDR2: MGHRA and YSYEKL. The V end lost 2 bases, the J end lost 7 bases, and 15 bases lay between the germline ends. This CDR3 has 16 amino acids. The CDR3 is CASSQSGEGRNSPLHF. The CDR3 nucleotides read TGCGCCAGCAGCCAAAGCGGGGAGGGGAGAAATTCACCCCTCCACTTT.

The rearrangement joins TRBV3-1 (or the pseudogene TRBV3-2) to TRBJ2-7, with 8 bases identical to TRBD2. V lost 4 bases, J lost 2 bases, and 7 bases stayed unmatched. The CDR3 is made up of 15 amino acids. Looked up from germline, CDR1 is LGHDT and CDR2 is YNNKEL (reference sequence). CDR3 sequence (DNA): TGTGCCAGCAGCCTCTGGACTAGCAGAACCTACGAGCAGTACTTC. Protein product: CASSLWTSRTYEQYF.

The table lists this clone with a few counts. The gene calls are TRBV4-2 and TRBJ1-1; D is perhaps TRBD1 (5 bases). Trimming left V 0 bases short and J 5 bases short, with 10 bases between. The CDR3 loop spans 14 amino acids. CDR1 is LGHNA and CDR2 is YNFKEQ in the germline V gene. CDR3 region: CASSQDRGRTEAFF. CDR3 DNA sequence: TGTGCCAGCAGCCAAGATAGGGGCAGGACTGAAGCTTTCTTT.

The table lists this clone with a count of one. The chain links TRBV11-2 to TRBJ2-7, with 8 bases lining up with TRBD1. This CDR3 comprises 15 residues. Unmatched junction bases numbered 6, after V lost 3 bases and J lost 2 bases. The V gene's germline CDR1 is SGHAT and CDR2 FQNNGV. The CDR3: CASSLVLDRAYEQYF. Written as DNA, the CDR3 is TGTGCCAGCAGCTTGGTTCTGGACAGGGCCTACGAGCAGTACTTC.

This chain links TRBV30 with TRBJ1-6; a possible D gene is TRBD1 (5 bases). The CDR3 spans 14 residues. Deletions cut 4 bases from V and 9 bases from J, with 16 bases between. CDR1 GTSNPN and CDR2 SVGIG come from the germline V gene (reference sequence). CDR3 protein: CAWTQGSSPSPLHF. The CDR3 DNA reads as TGTGCCTGGACTCAGGGTTCTTCCCCTTCACCCCTCCACTTT.

The J gene is TRBJ2-4, the V gene TRBV7-2; TRBD2 matches at 11 bases. Germline V gives CDR1 SGHTA, CDR2 FQGNSA. This CDR3 comprises 15 residues. V dropped 3 bases and J dropped 4; count of bases not matched to a gene: 2. Here the CDR3 reads CASSFASGGKNIQYF. CDR3 coding DNA: TGTGCCAGCAGCTTTGCTAGCGGGGGGAAAAACATTCAGTACTTC.

The chain combines TRBV7-3 with TRBJ2-2; possible D gene TRBD2, 5 bases. The CDR3 has 15 amino acids. Germline V gives CDR1 SGHTA, CDR2 FQGTGA. V dropped 4 bases and J dropped 6 bases, with 15 bases sitting between them. The CDR3: CASSSKTTISGELFF. Here the CDR3 DNA reads TGTGCCAGCAGCTCAAAAACGACTATCTCCGGGGAGCTGTTTTTT.